This record looks at one T cell receptor (beta chain) sequence and its context. Its antigen is currently unknown. This sample stems from a study of post-analysis software for immune sequencing data. Included in the TCR beta cDNA libraries were unique molecular identifiers. TCRdb fed the PCR reads into MiXCR, producing one record per CDR3 protein. The sample records about 770,000 distinct CDR3 sequences, about 43% being singletons. Looked up from germline, CDR1 is DFQATT and CDR2 is SNEGSKA (reference sequence). This CDR3 contains 15 residues. Trimming took off 4 bases at V and 0 bases at J, with 14 bases between the two ends. Overall study results and limits: Among 5 or 6 TRBV segments more frequent in patients than controls were TRBV5-6, TRBV5-1 and TRBV20-1. Controls had significantly higher normalized Chao1 diversity than multiple sclerosis patients. F measure grouped same-batch samples tightly together.

Sequenced material: blood. V gene TRBV20-1 combines with J gene TRBJ2-3; D is undetermined. The sequence derives from a girl aged 5-17 years with multiple sclerosis. The CDR3 nucleotides are TGCAGTGCTACCTCGCCGCGAATGAGCACAGATACGCAGTATTTT. This codes for CSATSPRMSTDTQYF.